These T cell receptor beta chains were read from a single sample in a study of radiotherapy plus CTLA-4 blockade in lung cancer. Clones were read by immunoSEQ multiplex PCR, and TCRdb kept only the in-frame ones, dropping some. Of 80,000 or so clones in the sample, around 79% were seen once. This specimen was peripheral blood, taken from a patient treated with radiotherapy plus ipilimumab. These receptor sequences come from a human donor with non-small cell lung cancer who had a partial response to radiotherapy plus ipilimumab. Some clones in this sample may be carry-over from other donors' samples. CDR3s include the opening cysteine and the closing phenylalanine or tryptophan. Each record gives: CDR3 DNA, CDR3 protein, V gene, J gene, clone size, D gene. D genes are given only for firm matches. Clone size appears in some rows only: once, few, many, or a class for an expanded clone.

DNA: TGTGCCAGCAGGATATATAGCGGGAGCTCCTACGAGCAGTACTTC; CDR3: CASRIYSGSSYEQYF; V: TRBV28; J: TRBJ2-7; size: .; D: TRBD2
DNA: TGTGCCAGCCTGGACGTAGGGGCCTCCGGCGCTTTCTTT; CDR3: CASLDVGASGAFF; V: TRBV28; J: TRBJ1-1; size: .; D: .
DNA: TGTGCCAGCAGCTTTGGACTAGCGGGAGCAGATACGCAGTATTTT; CDR3: CASSFGLAGADTQYF; V: TRBV7-9; J: TRBJ2-3; size: .; D: TRBD2
DNA: TGTGCCAGCAGGCCTACAGGGGGCTCCCCCCACGAGCAGTACTTC; CDR3: CASRPTGGSPHEQYF; V: TRBV6-1; J: TRBJ2-7; size: .; D: TRBD1
DNA: TGTGCCAGCAGCTTAGATACGGCGGGTTCTACCCAGCTTCCCTACAATGAGCAGTTCTTC; CDR3: CASSLDTAGSTQLPYNEQFF; V: TRBV7-6; J: TRBJ2-1; size: .; D: .
DNA: TGTGCCAGCAGCTCCCGTTACGAGCAGTACTTC; CDR3: CASSSRYEQYF; V: TRBV7-9; J: TRBJ2-7; size: many; D: .
DNA: TGTGCCAGCAGTTGGACAGCCGGGGTCCCCTCTTTTTACGAGCAGTACTTC; CDR3: CASSWTAGVPSFYEQYF; V: TRBV28; J: TRBJ2-7; size: many; D: .
DNA: TGCGCCAGCAGCATCACCGGGACAGAAAAAGAGACCCAGTACTTC; CDR3: CASSITGTEKETQYF; V: TRBV5-1; J: TRBJ2-5; size: .; D: TRBD1
DNA: TGTGCCAGCAGTTACCCGGGGGAGCAGTTCTTC; CDR3: CASSYPGEQFF; V: TRBV6-5; J: TRBJ2-1; size: once; D: .
DNA: TGTGCCAGCAGCTTGCGGGGGAGCGGGGGCCCCTACAATGAGCAGTTCTTC; CDR3: CASSLRGSGGPYNEQFF; V: TRBV7-8; J: TRBJ2-1; size: .; D: TRBD2
DNA: TGTGCCACCAGCAGATCTACCGGGACAACTACCTCCTACAATGAGCAGTTCTTC; CDR3: CATSRSTGTTTSYNEQFF; V: TRBV15; J: TRBJ2-1; size: .; D: .
DNA: TGTGCCAGCAGTGACTTATACACTGAAGCTTTCTTT; CDR3: CASSDLYTEAFF; V: TRBV25-1; J: TRBJ1-1; size: .; D: .
DNA: TGTGCCAGCATCACAGGGTTCGACAATGAGCAGTTCTTC; CDR3: CASITGFDNEQFF; V: TRBV6-5; J: TRBJ2-1; size: .; D: .
DNA: TGTGCCAGCAGCCTCTTCACAGGGGTTACCTACGAGCAGTACTTC; CDR3: CASSLFTGVTYEQYF; V: TRBV7-2; J: TRBJ2-7; size: .; D: TRBD1
DNA: TGTGCCAGCAGCTTGGGACTAGCGGGGGGAGAGCAGTTCTTC; CDR3: CASSLGLAGGEQFF; V: TRBV7-3; J: TRBJ2-1; size: few; D: TRBD2
DNA: TGTGCCTGGAGTGTAGTCTATGGTACAGGGGAGACCCAGTACTTC; CDR3: CAWSVVYGTGETQYF; V: TRBV30; J: TRBJ2-5; size: .; D: .
DNA: TGCGCCAGCAGTGAAGAGGCCGTGGTGGGTTCCTATGGCTACACCTTC; CDR3: CASSEEAVVGSYGYTF; V: TRBV10-1; J: TRBJ1-2; size: few; D: .
DNA: TGCGCCAGCAGCGAAGGACTAGCGGGACGCTACAATGAGCAGTTCTTC; CDR3: CASSEGLAGRYNEQFF; V: TRBV5-1; J: TRBJ2-1; size: .; D: TRBD2
DNA: TGTGCCAGCAGCTTAGCTCCCTCATGGGGCGAGCAGTACTTC; CDR3: CASSLAPSWGEQYF; V: TRBV7-8; J: TRBJ2-7; size: .; D: .
DNA: TGTGCCTCCGCCATTACAGGGTGGCAGCCCCAGCATTTT; CDR3: CASAITGWQPQHF; V: TRBV10-3; J: TRBJ1-5; size: .; D: .
DNA: TGTGCCAGCATCAATTTTGGGGGCCTAACCTCTGGGGCCAACGTCCTGACTTTC; CDR3: CASINFGGLTSGANVLTF; V: TRBV5-4; J: TRBJ2-6; size: .; D: .
DNA: TGTGCCAGCTCACCTATTAGGGGTACAGATACGCAGTATTTT; CDR3: CASSPIRGTDTQYF; V: TRBV18; J: TRBJ2-3; size: .; D: .
DNA: TGTGCCAGCAGTGTACGGCGGGGGGCTTACAATGAGCAGTTCTTC; CDR3: CASSVRRGAYNEQFF; V: TRBV2; J: TRBJ2-1; size: .; D: TRBD2
DNA: TGCGCCAGCAGCCCTTGGCGGGGGCCTGGAACTAATGAAAAACTGTTTTTT; CDR3: CASSPWRGPGTNEKLFF; V: TRBV5-1; J: TRBJ1-4; size: .; D: .
DNA: TGTGCCAGCAGCTTTTCAAACCGGGGAACACCCCGGGACTATGGCTACACCTTC; CDR3: CASSFSNRGTPRDYGYTF; V: TRBV11-3; J: TRBJ1-2; size: .; D: .
DNA: TGTGCCAGCAGCGCCGGGACAGCCGGCCGAAACACCATATATTTT; CDR3: CASSAGTAGRNTIYF; V: TRBV5-6; J: TRBJ1-3; size: .; D: TRBD1
DNA: TGTGCCAGCAGTTTAAGGTTCGCAGGTATCTACGAGCAGTACTTC; CDR3: CASSLRFAGIYEQYF; V: TRBV28; J: TRBJ2-7; size: .; D: .
DNA: TGTGCCACCAGCAGAGAGACAGCCTTTAACACTGAAGCTTTCTTT; CDR3: CATSRETAFNTEAFF; V: TRBV15; J: TRBJ1-1; size: .; D: .
DNA: TGCGCCAGCAGCTTGGGTCCTCTAATAGCGGGACTCTCCTACGAGCAGTACTTC; CDR3: CASSLGPLIAGLSYEQYF; V: TRBV5-1; J: TRBJ2-7; size: .; D: TRBD2
DNA: TGTGCCAGCAGCTTAGGATCACTAGCGGGGGTATGGGAGACCCAGTACTTC; CDR3: CASSLGSLAGVWETQYF; V: TRBV7-2; J: TRBJ2-5; size: .; D: TRBD2
DNA: TGTGCCAGCAGCTCCCGCGGGGGAGAGGGCTACACCTTC; CDR3: CASSSRGGEGYTF; V: TRBV5-1; J: TRBJ1-2; size: .; D: .
DNA: TGTGCCAGCACGACAGGGTTCACCGGGGAGCTGTTTTTT; CDR3: CASTTGFTGELFF; V: TRBV6-1; J: TRBJ2-2; size: few; D: TRBD1
DNA: TGTGCCAGCAGCTTAGAGTCGGGGGGCACAGATACGCAGTATTTT; CDR3: CASSLESGGTDTQYF; V: TRBV7-2; J: TRBJ2-3; size: once; D: .
DNA: TGTGCCAGCTCACCAAACAGACAAGAGACCCAGTACTTC; CDR3: CASSPNRQETQYF; V: TRBV18; J: TRBJ2-5; size: .; D: .
DNA: TGTGCCAGCTCCCAGCATCGAGGACAGGGTAAAAATCAGCCCCAGCATTTT; CDR3: CASSQHRGQGKNQPQHF; V: TRBV18; J: TRBJ1-5; size: .; D: TRBD1
DNA: TGTGCTAGTGGTTTGGGGCGCCCCGGGGATACGCAGTATTTT; CDR3: CASGLGRPGDTQYF; V: TRBV12-5; J: TRBJ2-3; size: .; D: .
DNA: TGTGCCAGCAGCCCAGAGGAGGGGAGAGAAGCTTTCTTT; CDR3: CASSPEEGREAFF; V: TRBV7-3; J: TRBJ1-1; size: .; D: .
DNA: TGTGCCAGCAGTCCCCGGGGGGGAGGATTCGATGGGCAGTTCTTC; CDR3: CASSPRGGGFDGQFF; V: TRBV6-5; J: TRBJ2-1; size: .; D: TRBD2
DNA: TGCAGCGTTGTCGGGGGGCCCTCCTACGAGCAGTACTTC; CDR3: CSVVGGPSYEQYF; V: TRBV29-1; J: TRBJ2-7; size: .; D: .
DNA: TGTGCCAGCTATCAGGAACTCCCAGGGGATGAGCAGTTCTTC; CDR3: CASYQELPGDEQFF; V: TRBV6-1; J: TRBJ2-1; size: .; D: .
DNA: TGTGCCAGCAGCTTAGCGTTCGGTCCGGAGGAGCAGTACTTC; CDR3: CASSLAFGPEEQYF; V: TRBV7-9; J: TRBJ2-7; size: .; D: .